A single sample gave rise to the 18 T cell receptor beta chains below, sequenced in a study of early T cells in non-severe SARS-CoV-2 infection. TCRdb ran MiXCR on the 5' RACE reads and lists one entry per CDR3 protein. Among about 64,000 distinct CDR3 sequences listed, roughly 18% were seen once. The sample in question was whole blood, obtained at baseline. The origin of the receptors is an adult who was a healthcare worker with PCR-confirmed SARS-CoV-2 infection or an uninfected control (not recorded which).

The rearrangement links TRBV19 to TRBJ1-1, with D maybe TRBD1 (5 bases). The V gene's germline CDR1 is LNHDA and CDR2 SQIVND (reference sequence). The CDR3 extends over 16 amino acids. V lost 1 base and J lost 7, with 19 bases in between. The CDR3, as DNA: TGTGCCAGTAGTATAGTAGGAGGGGCCACCCGAGGTGAAGCTTTCTTT. Protein sequence: CASSIVGGATRGEAFF.

The sample holds many counts of this clonotype. This rearrangement joins TRBV6-2 or TRBV6-3 to TRBJ1-1, with D tentatively TRBD1 (6 bases). The V end lost 6 bases, the J end lost 4 bases, and 12 bases lay between the germline ends. This CDR3 has 13 residues. The germline V gene encodes CDR1 MNHEY and CDR2 SVGEGT. The CDR3 loop reads CASRQGPSTEAFF. CDR3 nucleotide sequence: TGTGCCAGCAGACAGGGTCCGAGCACTGAAGCTTTCTTT.

This clonotype was seen only a few times. The CDR3 DNA follows: TGTGCCAGCAGCTCGACAGGGGTTAGTGAAAAACTGTTTTTT. It is translated as CASSSTGVSEKLFF. V usage is TRBV7-9 and J usage is TRBJ1-4, with 8 positions matching TRBD1. This CDR3 has 14 residues. V gave up 4 bases and J gave up 7 bases; unmatched junction bases: 5. Looked up from germline, CDR1 is SEHNR and CDR2 is FQNEAQ (reference sequence). The full variable domain, in which reference TRBV7-9 and TRBJ1-4 provide the parts outside the CDR3, is DTGVSQNPRHKITKRGQNVTFRCDPISEHNRLYWYRQTLGQGPEFLTYFQNEAQLEKSRLLSDRFSAERPKGSFSTLEIQRTEQGDSAMYLCASSSTGVSEKLFFGSGTQLSVL.

The chain employs TRBV4-1 and TRBJ2-7, with D unclear. This CDR3 spans 15 amino acids. V was trimmed by 0 bases and J by 5 bases, leaving 14 bases between them. Germline CDR1 reads MGHRA; CDR2 reads YSYEKL. CDR3 sequence reads: CASSQDHQLIHEQYF. The CDR3 DNA is TGCGCCAGCAGCCAAGATCACCAGCTTATCCACGAGCAGTACTTC.

This chain joins TRBV2 and TRBJ2-7, with D tentatively TRBD1 (6 bases). Germline lookup yields CDR1 SNHLY and CDR2 FYNNEI. V lost 4 bases, J lost 4 bases, and 14 bases lay in between. The CDR3 sequence is 14 residues long. This CDR3 reads CASSGSRGGYEQYF. CDR3 sequence (DNA): TGTGCCAGCAGTGGAAGCAGGGGCGGTTACGAGCAGTACTTC.

This clonotype was seen a handful of times. CDR3 protein: CASSLHQQNTEAFF. CDR3 nucleotide sequence: TGTGCCAGCAGTTTACACCAACAGAACACTGAAGCTTTCTTT. The gene calls are TRBV12-3 or TRBV12-4 and TRBJ1-1; no clear D gene. The germline V and J ends were trimmed by 2 bases and 1 base, with 8 bases remaining between them. The CDR3 sequence is 14 residues long.

This clonotype has only a few counts. This sequence joins TRBV2 and TRBJ2-3, with D possibly being TRBD2 (6 bases). The CDR3 has 15 residues. The ends were cut back, 4 bases at V and 3 bases at J, with 14 bases in the middle. Germline-derived CDR1 and CDR2 are SNHLY and FYNNEI. CDR3 protein: CASSAPLGGTDTQYF. The CDR3 region has the DNA TGTGCCAGCAGTGCCCCCCTCGGGGGAACAGATACGCAGTATTTT.

This clonotype has only a few counts. V and J are TRBV19 and TRBJ1-2; no definite D call. CDR1 is LNHDA and CDR2 is SQIVND in the germline V gene (reference sequence). The length of the CDR3 is 12 residues. The ends were cut back, 6 bases at V and 8 bases at J, with 13 bases in the middle. The CDR3 coding sequence is TGTGCCAGTAGGTTGGGGATAGGAGGCTACACCTTC. Encoded protein: CASRLGIGGYTF.

The CDR3 reads CSARDRDGTYEQYF. CDR3 in DNA: TGCAGTGCTAGAGATCGGGACGGGACATACGAGCAGTACTTC. The gene calls are TRBV20-1 and TRBJ2-7; a possible D gene is TRBD1 (6 bases). The germline V gene has CDR1 DFQATT and CDR2 SNEGSKA (reference sequence). The V end was cut by 0 bases, the J end by 4 bases, with 13 bases between. CDR3 length equals 14 residues.

This clonotype was counted only a few times. This chain uses TRBV18 with TRBJ2-1; 9 bases map to TRBD1. The CDR3 has 14 amino acids. V gave up 5 bases and J gave up 5 bases; unmatched junction bases: 4. The V gene's germline CDR1 is KGHSH and CDR2 LQKENI. The CDR3 nucleotides read TGTGCCAGCTCATCTGGGACAGGGCACAATGAGCAGTTCTTC. It is translated as CASSSGTGHNEQFF.

This clonotype has a handful of counts. The genes are TRBV18 and TRBJ1-3, with a weak D call TRBD1 (6 bases). V lost 6 bases and J lost 0, with 12 bases in between. Looked up from germline, CDR1 is KGHSH and CDR2 is LQKENI. The CDR3 loop spans 15 amino acids. The CDR3 is CASSPDSLSGNTIYF. The DNA of the CDR3 is TGTGCCAGCTCCCCGGACAGCCTCTCTGGAAACACCATATATTTT.

This clonotype was seen repeatedly, ten times or more. CDR3 sequence reads: CASSQTRGVTNEKLFF. CDR3 coding DNA: TGTGCCAGCAGCCAGACCCGTGGGGTAACTAATGAAAAACTGTTTTTT. This chain joins TRBV4-2 and TRBJ1-4, with D uncertain. The ends were cut back, 3 bases at V and 1 base at J, with 12 bases in the middle. The CDR3 is 16 residues long. From germline, CDR1 is LGHNA and CDR2 YNFKEQ.

This chain connects TRBV9 to TRBJ1-1; TRBD1 might be the D (5 bases). CDR3 length: 15 residues. V was clipped by 0 bases and J by 4 bases, with 13 bases between them. In germline, CDR1 is SGDLS, CDR2 YYNGEE. The CDR3: CASSVAEGTGTEAFF. CDR3 DNA sequence: TGTGCCAGCAGCGTAGCCGAAGGGACCGGCACTGAAGCTTTCTTT.

The V gene is TRBV7-9, the J gene TRBJ2-3, with 8 bases that match TRBD2. The CDR3 sequence is 16 residues long. Germline V lookup: CDR1 SEHNR, CDR2 FQNEAQ (reference sequence). V dropped 2 bases and J dropped 0; count of bases not matched to a gene: 4. This CDR3 reads CASSLQSGGSTDTQYF. The CDR3, as DNA: TGTGCCAGCAGCTTACAGAGCGGGGGCAGCACAGATACGCAGTATTTT.

V gene TRBV12-5 combines with J gene TRBJ1-5, with TRBD1 matching 11 bases. The germline CDR1 and CDR2 sequences are LGHNT and FRNRAP. V dropped 11 bases and J dropped 7; count of bases not matched to a gene: 4. The CDR3 covers 12 residues. CDR3: CAGGQGGQPQHF. CDR3 in DNA: TGTGCTGGGGGACAGGGGGGACAGCCCCAGCATTTT.

This rearrangement joins TRBV20-1 to TRBJ2-5; the match to TRBD2 covers 11 bases. Per the germline V gene, CDR1 is DFQATT and CDR2 is SNEGSKA (reference sequence). The length of the CDR3 is 15 residues. The trim removed 6 bases at V and 2 bases at J, leaving 8 bases unmatched. The CDR3 spells CSAAGTSGGQETQYF. CDR3 nucleotide sequence: TGCAGTGCCGCCGGGACTAGCGGAGGTCAAGAGACCCAGTACTTC.

The table lists this clonotype with many counts. The chain couples TRBV12-3 or TRBV12-4 to TRBJ1-2; D might be TRBD1 (5 bases). V was pared by 6 bases and J by 3 bases, with 14 bases between. CDR3 length: 14 amino acids. Here the CDR3 DNA reads TGTGCCAGCAGCCCGACCCGAGGGGACTATGGCTACACCTTC. Amino acids: CASSPTRGDYGYTF.

This clonotype showed up many times. The V call is TRBV6-2 or TRBV6-3, the J call TRBJ1-5; D unclear. The ends were cut back, 4 bases at V and 0 bases at J, with 7 bases in the middle. The CDR3 consists of 14 residues. Germline V CDR1 and CDR2: MNHEY, SVGEGT. CDR3 nucleotide sequence: TGTGCCAGCAGTTCGATTCATAGCAATCAGCCCCAGCATTTT. It codes for CASSSIHSNQPQHF.